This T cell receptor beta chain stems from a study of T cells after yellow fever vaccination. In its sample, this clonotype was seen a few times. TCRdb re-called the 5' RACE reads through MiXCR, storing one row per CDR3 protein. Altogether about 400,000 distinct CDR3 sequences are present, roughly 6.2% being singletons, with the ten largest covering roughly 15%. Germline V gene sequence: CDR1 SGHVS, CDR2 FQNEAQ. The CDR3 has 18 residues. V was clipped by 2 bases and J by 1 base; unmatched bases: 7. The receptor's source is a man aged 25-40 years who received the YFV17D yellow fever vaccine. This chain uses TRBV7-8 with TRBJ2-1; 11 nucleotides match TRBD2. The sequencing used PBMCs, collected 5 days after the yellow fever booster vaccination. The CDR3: CASSLFILAGGSYNEQFF. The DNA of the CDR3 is TGTGCCAGCAGCTTATTTATTCTAGCGGGAGGATCCTACAATGAGCAGTTCTTC.